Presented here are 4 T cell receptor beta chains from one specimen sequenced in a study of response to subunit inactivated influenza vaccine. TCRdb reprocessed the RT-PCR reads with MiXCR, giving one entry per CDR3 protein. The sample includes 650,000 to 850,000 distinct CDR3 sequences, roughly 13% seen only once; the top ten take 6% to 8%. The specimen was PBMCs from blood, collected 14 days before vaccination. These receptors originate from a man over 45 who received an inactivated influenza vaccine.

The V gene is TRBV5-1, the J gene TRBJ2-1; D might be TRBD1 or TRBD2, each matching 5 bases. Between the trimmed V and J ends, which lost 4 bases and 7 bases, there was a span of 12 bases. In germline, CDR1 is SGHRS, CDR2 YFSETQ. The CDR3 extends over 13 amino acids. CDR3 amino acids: CASSTGPANEQFF. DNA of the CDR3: TGCGCCAGCAGCACGGGACCAGCAAATGAGCAGTTCTTC. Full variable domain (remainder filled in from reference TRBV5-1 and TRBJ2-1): KAGVTQTPRYLIKTRGQQVTLSCSPISGHRSVSWYQQTPGQGLQFLFEYFSETQRNKGNFPGRFSGRQFSNSRSEMNVSTLELGDSALYLCASSTGPANEQFFGPGTRLTVL.

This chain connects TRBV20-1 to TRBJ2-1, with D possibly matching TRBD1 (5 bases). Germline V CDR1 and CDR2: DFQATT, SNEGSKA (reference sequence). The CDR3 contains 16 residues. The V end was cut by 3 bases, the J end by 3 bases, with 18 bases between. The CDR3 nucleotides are TGCAGTGCTAGTGGCCACAACACAGGCCTCTACAATGAGCAGTTCTTC. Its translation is CSASGHNTGLYNEQFF.

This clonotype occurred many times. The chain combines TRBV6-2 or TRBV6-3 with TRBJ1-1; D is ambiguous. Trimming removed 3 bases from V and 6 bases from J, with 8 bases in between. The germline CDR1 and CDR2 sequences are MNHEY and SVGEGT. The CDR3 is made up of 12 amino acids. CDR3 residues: CASSYRRAEAFF. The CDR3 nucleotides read TGTGCCAGCAGTTATCGGAGGGCTGAAGCTTTCTTT.

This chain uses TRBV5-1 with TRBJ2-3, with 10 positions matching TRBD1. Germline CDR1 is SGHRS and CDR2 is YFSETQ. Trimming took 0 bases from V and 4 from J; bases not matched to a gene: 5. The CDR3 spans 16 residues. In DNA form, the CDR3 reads TGCGCCAGCAGCTTGGTGACAGGGGGCGTATCAGATACGCAGTATTTT. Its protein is CASSLVTGGVSDTQYF. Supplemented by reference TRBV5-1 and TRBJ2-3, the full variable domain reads KAGVTQTPRYLIKTRGQQVTLSCSPISGHRSVSWYQQTPGQGLQFLFEYFSETQRNKGNFPGRFSGRQFSNSRSEMNVSTLELGDSALYLCASSLVTGGVSDTQYFGPGTRLTVL.